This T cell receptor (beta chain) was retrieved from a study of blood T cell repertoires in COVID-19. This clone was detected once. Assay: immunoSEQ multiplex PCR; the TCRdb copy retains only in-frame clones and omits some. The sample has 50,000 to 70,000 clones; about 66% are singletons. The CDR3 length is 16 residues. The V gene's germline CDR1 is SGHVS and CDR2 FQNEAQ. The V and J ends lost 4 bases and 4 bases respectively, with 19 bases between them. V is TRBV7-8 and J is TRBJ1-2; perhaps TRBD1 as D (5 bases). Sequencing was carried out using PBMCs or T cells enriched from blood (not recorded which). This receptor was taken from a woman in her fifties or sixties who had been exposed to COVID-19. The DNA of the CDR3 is TGTGCCAGCAGCTCCAACCAGGTTGGCGGGGGCTATGGCTACACCTTC. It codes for CASSSNQVGGGYGYTF.